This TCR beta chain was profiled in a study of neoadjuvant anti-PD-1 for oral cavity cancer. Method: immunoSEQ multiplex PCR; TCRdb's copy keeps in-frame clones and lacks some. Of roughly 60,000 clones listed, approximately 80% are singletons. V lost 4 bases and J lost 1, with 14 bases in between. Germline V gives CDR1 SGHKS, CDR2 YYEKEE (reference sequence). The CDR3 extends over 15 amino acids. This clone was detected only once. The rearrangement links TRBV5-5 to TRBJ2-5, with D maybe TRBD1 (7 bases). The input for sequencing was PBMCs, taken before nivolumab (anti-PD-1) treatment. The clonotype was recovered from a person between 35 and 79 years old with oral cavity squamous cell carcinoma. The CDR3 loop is CASSGGTALQETQYF. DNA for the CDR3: TGTGCCAGCAGCGGGGGGACAGCGCTCCAAGAGACCCAGTACTTC.